The clone carrying this T cell receptor beta chain is categorized as medium-sized. Profiling relied on immunoSEQ multiplex PCR, and the TCRdb table lists in-frame clones only, not all of them. Of about 8,000 clones detected, over 45% appear once; the ten largest clones hold 7.5% to 9.5%. This entry comes from a study of sequential checkpoint blockade in melanoma. On the study more broadly: Randomization was 1:1 between first-line nivolumab→ipilimumab and ipilimumab→nivolumab.

Described treatment: randomized to nivolumab then ipilimumab (arm A) or the reverse (arm B). DNA-damaging chemotherapy had not been given to any patient beforehand. Per the germline V gene, CDR1 is MNHEY and CDR2 is SVGAGI. The V end was cut by 8 bases, the J end by 1 base, with 18 bases between. CDR3 length: 15 residues. This rearrangement joins TRBV6-5 to TRBJ2-7; tentatively, D is TRBD1 (5 bases). The sequenced sample was CD8+ T cells sorted from blood (inferred from file names), obtained from a patient given nivolumab and ipilimumab in sequence. This TCR was recovered from a human donor with melanoma. CDR3 loop: CASCSRPDSSYEQYF. Written as DNA, the CDR3 is TGTGCCAGCTGCTCGCGCCCAGACAGTTCCTACGAGCAGTACTTC.